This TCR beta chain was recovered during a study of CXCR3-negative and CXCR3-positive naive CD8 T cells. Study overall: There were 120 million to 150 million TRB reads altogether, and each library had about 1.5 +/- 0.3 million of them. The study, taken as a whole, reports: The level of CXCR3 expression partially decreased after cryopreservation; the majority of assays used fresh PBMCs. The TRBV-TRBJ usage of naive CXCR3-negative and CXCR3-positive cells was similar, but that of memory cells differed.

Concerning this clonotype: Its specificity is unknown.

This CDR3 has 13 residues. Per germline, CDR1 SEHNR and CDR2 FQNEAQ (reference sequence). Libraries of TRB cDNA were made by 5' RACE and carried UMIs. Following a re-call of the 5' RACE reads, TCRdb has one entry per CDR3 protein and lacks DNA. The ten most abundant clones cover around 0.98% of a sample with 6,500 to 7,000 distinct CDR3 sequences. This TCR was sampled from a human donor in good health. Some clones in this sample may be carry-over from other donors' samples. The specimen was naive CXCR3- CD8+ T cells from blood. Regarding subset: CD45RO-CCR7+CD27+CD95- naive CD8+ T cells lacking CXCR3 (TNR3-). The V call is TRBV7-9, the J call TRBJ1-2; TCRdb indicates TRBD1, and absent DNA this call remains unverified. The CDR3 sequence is CASSRPGPLGYTF.